This T cell receptor beta chain came from a study of T-cell memory formation after mild COVID-19. Study-wide points: Cross-reactive memory appears to have joined, as suggested by some responding clones showing up in pre-infection memory. Clones that contracted from day 15 to 85 were balanced CD4/CD8, while later expanders leaned CD4+.

A 5'RACE reaction primed in the constant segment made cDNA libraries of TCR alpha and TCR beta, and these carried sample barcodes and UMIs. TCRdb fed the 5' RACE reads into MiXCR, producing one record per CDR3 protein. Here the sample spans 140,000 or so distinct CDR3 sequences, over 15% being singletons. This clonotype was found a few times. No antigen is known for it. The germline V gene encodes CDR1 MGHDK and CDR2 SYGVNS. This CDR3 has 18 residues. After removal of 4 bases from V and 7 bases from J, the junction contained 21 bases not matched to a gene. V is TRBV25-1 and J is TRBJ2-5; 7 bases align to TRBD1. The TCR originated in an adult woman who had mild COVID-19 (a few samples of this study predate the infection). Cell type and time point are not known. Sequencing was done on a sample of PBMCs or a T cell subset sorted from them (not recorded which). CDR3 loop: CASSGSGPGTVEGWTQYF. Here the CDR3 DNA reads TGTGCCAGCAGTGGATCTGGACCGGGGACAGTCGAGGGATGGACCCAGTACTTC.